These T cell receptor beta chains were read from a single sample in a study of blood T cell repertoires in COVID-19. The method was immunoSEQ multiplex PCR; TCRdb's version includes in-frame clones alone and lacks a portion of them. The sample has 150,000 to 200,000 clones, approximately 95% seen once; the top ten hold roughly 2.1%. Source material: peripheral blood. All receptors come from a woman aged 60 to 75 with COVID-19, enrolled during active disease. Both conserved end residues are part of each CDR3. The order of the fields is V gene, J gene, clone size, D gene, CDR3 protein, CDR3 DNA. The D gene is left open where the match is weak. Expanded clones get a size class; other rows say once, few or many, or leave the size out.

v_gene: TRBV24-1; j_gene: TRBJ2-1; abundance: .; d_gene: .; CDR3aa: CATSDPRERSEQFF; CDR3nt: TGTGCCACCAGTGATCCGAGGGAGCGCAGTGAGCAGTTCTTC
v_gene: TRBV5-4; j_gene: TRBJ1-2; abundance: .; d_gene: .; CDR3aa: CASSGPTGPSGGYTF; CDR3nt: TGTGCCAGCAGCGGACCGACAGGCCCAAGCGGTGGCTACACCTTC
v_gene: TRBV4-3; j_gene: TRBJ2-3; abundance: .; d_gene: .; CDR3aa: CASSQKTSTDTQYF; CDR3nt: TGCGCCAGCAGCCAAAAAACTAGCACAGATACGCAGTATTTT
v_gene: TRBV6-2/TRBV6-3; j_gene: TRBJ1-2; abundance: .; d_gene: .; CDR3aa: CASSSHRAGYGYTF; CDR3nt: TGTGCCAGCAGTTCCCACAGGGCCGGCTATGGCTACACCTTC
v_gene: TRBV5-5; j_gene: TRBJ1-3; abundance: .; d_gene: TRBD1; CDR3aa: CASSHTGGVLDTIYF; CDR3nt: TGTGCCAGCAGCCATACAGGGGGCGTTTTAGACACCATATATTTT
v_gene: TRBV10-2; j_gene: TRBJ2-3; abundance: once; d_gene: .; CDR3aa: CASSSGVGGTDTQYF; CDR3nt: TGCGCCAGCAGTTCAGGGGTGGGTGGCACAGATACGCAGTATTTT
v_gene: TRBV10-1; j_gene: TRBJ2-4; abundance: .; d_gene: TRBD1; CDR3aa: CASRPGTVKNIQYF; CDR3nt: TGCGCCAGCAGGCCCGGGACAGTTAAAAACATTCAGTACTTC
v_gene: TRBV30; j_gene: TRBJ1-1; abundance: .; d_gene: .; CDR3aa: CAWRLEGQTRSEAFF; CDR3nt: TGTGCCTGGAGGTTGGAGGGGCAAACTCGCTCCGAGGCTTTCTTT
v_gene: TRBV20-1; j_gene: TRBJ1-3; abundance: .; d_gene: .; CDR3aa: CSASLGSASSGNTIYF; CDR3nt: TGCAGTGCTAGTCTCGGGTCAGCGAGCTCTGGAAACACCATATATTTT
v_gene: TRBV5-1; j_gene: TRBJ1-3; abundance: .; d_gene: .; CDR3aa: CASSLSRTSGNTIYF; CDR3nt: TGCGCCAGCAGCTTGTCCCGGACATCAGGAAACACCATATATTTT
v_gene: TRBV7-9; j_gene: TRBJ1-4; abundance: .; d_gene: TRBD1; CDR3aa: CASSLGETGSEKLFF; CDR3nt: TGTGCCAGCAGCTTAGGGGAGACAGGGAGTGAAAAACTGTTTTTT
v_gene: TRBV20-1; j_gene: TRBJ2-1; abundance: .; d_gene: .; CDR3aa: CSASRGESYNEQFF; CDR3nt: TGCAGTGCTAGTCGCGGGGAATCCTACAATGAGCAGTTCTTC
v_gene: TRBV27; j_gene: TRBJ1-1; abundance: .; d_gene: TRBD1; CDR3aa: CASTGTGLMNTEAFF; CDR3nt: TGTGCCAGTACCGGGACAGGCCTTATGAACACTGAAGCTTTCTTT
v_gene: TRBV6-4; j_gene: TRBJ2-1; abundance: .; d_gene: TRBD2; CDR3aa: CASSDSPGGYNEQFF; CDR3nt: TGTGCCAGCAGTGACTCGCCGGGGGGCTACAATGAGCAGTTCTTC
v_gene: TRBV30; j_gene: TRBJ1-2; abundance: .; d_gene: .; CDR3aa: CAWSAGQPNYGYTF; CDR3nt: TGTGCCTGGAGTGCAGGACAGCCCAACTATGGCTACACCTTC
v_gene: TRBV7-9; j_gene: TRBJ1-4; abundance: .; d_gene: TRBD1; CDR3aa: CASSLEWTGDEKLFF; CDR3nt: TGTGCCAGCAGCTTAGAATGGACAGGGGATGAAAAACTGTTTTTT
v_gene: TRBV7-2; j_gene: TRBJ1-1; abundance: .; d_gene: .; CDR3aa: CASSFRDMGGTTEAFF; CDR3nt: TGTGCCAGCAGCTTCCGGGACATGGGGGGGACCACTGAAGCTTTCTTT
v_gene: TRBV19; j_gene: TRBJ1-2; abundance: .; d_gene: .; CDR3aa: CASSRTEQDGYTF; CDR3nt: TGTGCCAGTAGTCGGACGGAACAGGATGGCTACACCTTC
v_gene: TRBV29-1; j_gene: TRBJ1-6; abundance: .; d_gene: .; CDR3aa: CSVRESNSPLHF; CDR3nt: TGCAGCGTCCGCGAATCGAATTCACCCCTCCACTTT
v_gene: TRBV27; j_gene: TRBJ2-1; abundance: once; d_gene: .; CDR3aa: CASRSAQGTYNEQFF; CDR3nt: TGTGCCAGCAGATCCGCCCAGGGGACCTACAATGAGCAGTTCTTC
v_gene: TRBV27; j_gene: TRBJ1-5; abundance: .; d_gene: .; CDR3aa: CASSPVYEYIQGPSNQPQHF; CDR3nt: TGTGCCAGCAGTCCAGTTTATGAATACATACAGGGCCCTAGCAATCAGCCCCAGCATTTT
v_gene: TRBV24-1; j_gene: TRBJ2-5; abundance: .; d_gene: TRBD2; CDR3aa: CATSGGLAGGQETQYF; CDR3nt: TGTGCCACCAGTGGCGGACTAGCGGGGGGCCAAGAGACCCAGTACTTC
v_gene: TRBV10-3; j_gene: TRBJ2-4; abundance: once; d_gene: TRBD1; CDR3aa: CAISGRGNGDKNIQYF; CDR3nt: TGTGCCATCAGTGGCAGGGGGAATGGAGACAAAAACATTCAGTACTTC
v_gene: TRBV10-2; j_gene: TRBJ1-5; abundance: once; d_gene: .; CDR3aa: CASSPSSNQPQHF; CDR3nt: TGCGCCAGCAGTCCGTCTAGCAATCAGCCCCAGCATTTT
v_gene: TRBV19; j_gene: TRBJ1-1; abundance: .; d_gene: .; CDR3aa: CASNRGWGTEAFF; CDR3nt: TGTGCCAGTAATAGGGGGTGGGGGACTGAAGCTTTCTTT
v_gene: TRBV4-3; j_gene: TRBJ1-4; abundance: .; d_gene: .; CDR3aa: CASSSGGGGDEKLFF; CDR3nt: TGCGCCAGCAGCTCGGGGGGAGGGGGAGATGAAAAACTGTTTTTT
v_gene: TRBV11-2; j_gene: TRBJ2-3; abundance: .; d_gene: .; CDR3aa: CASSLRALDTQYF; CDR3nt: TGTGCCAGCAGCCTCCGCGCTTTGGATACGCAGTATTTT
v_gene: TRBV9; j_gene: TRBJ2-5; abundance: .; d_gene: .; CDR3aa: CASSVDSTRETQYF; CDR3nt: TGTGCCAGCAGCGTAGACTCCACCCGGGAGACCCAGTACTTC
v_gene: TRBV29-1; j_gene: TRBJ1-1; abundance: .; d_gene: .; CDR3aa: CSVHQGRTEAFF; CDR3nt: TGCAGCGTCCACCAGGGTCGAACGGAAGCTTTCTTT
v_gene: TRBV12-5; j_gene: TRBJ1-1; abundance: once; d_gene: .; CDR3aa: CATGENTEAFF; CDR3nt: TGTGCTACAGGGGAGAACACTGAAGCTTTCTTT
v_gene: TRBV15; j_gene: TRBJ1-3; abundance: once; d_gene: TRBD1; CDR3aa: CATSRGQNLEGNTIYF; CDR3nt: TGTGCCACCAGCAGGGGACAGAACTTGGAAGGAAACACCATATATTTT
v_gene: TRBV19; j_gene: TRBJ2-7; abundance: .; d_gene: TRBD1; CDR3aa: CASSGFRDSTYEQYF; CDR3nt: TGTGCCAGTAGTGGATTCCGGGACAGTACCTACGAGCAGTACTTC
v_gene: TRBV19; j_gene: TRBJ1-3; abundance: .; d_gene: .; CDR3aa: CASSTSRRQFSGNTIYF; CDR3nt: TGTGCCAGTAGTACTTCCAGACGACAGTTCTCTGGAAACACCATATATTTT
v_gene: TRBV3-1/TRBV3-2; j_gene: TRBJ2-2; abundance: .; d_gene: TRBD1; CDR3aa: CASRQQGFGTGELFF; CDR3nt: TGTGCCAGCAGGCAACAGGGGTTTGGCACCGGGGAGCTGTTTTTT
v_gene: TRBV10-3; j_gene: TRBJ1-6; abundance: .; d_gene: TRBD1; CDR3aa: CAISELGPGTDSPLHF; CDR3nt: TGTGCCATCAGTGAGCTTGGACCGGGGACAGATTCACCCCTCCACTTT
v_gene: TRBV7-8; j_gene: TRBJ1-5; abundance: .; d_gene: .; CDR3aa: CASSLGISRSNQPQHF; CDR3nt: TGTGCCAGCAGCTTAGGGATATCCAGGAGCAATCAGCCCCAGCATTTT
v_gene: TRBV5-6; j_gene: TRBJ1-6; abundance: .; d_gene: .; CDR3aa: CASSLSGRVGSPLHF; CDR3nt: TGTGCCAGCAGCTTGAGTGGCAGGGTAGGGTCACCCCTCCACTTT
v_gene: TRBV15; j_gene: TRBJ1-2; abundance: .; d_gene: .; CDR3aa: CATSREGANGIYGYTF; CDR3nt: TGTGCCACCAGCAGAGAAGGGGCAAACGGAATCTATGGCTACACCTTC
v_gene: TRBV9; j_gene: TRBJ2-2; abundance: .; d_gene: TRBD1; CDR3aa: CASSHNSRDSGSTGELFF; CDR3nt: TGTGCCAGCAGCCATAACTCCCGGGACAGTGGTAGCACCGGGGAGCTGTTTTTT
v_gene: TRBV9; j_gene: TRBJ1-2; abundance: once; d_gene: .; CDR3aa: CASSVVSGELFTF; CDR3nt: TGTGCCAGCAGCGTAGTATCAGGGGAACTGTTTACCTTC